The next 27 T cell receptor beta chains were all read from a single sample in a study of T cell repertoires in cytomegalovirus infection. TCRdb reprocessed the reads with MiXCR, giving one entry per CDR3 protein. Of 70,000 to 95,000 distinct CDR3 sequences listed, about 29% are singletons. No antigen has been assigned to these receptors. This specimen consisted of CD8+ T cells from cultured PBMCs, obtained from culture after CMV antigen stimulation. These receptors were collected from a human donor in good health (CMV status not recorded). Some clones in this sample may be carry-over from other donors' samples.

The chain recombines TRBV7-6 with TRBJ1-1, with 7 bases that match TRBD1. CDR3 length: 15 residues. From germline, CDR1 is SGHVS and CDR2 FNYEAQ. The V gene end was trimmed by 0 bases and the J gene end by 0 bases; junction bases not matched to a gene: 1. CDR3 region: CASSLADRMNTEAFF. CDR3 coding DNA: TGTGCCAGCAGCTTAGCGGACAGGATGAACACTGAAGCTTTCTTT.

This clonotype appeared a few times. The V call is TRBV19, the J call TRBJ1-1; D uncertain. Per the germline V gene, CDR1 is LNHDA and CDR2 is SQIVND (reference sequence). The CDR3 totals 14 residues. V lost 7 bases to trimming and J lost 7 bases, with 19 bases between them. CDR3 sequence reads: CASTRAPGADEAFF. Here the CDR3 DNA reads TGTGCCAGTACCCGGGCACCAGGAGCGGATGAAGCTTTCTTT.

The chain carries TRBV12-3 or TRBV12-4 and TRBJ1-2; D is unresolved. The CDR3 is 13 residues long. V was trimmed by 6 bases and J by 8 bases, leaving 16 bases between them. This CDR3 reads CASRFGRLDGYTF. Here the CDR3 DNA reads TGTGCCAGCAGGTTCGGAAGGTTAGACGGCTACACCTTC.

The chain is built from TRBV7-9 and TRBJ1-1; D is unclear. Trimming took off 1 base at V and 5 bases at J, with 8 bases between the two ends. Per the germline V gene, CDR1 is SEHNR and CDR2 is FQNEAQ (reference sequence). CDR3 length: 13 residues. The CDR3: CASSLDTGTEAFF. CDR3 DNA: TGTGCCAGCAGCTTAGATACTGGTACTGAAGCTTTCTTT.

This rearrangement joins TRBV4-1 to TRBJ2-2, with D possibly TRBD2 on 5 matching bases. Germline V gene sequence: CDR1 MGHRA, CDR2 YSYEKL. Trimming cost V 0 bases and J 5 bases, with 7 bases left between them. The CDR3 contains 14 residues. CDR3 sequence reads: CASSQDPGTGELFF. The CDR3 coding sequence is TGCGCCAGCAGCCAAGATCCGGGAACCGGGGAGCTGTTTTTT.

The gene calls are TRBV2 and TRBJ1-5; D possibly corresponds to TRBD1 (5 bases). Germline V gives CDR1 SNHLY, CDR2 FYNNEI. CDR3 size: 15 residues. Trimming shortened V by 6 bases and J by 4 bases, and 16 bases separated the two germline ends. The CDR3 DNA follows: TGTGCCAGCAGCAACCGGGACGGCCGAAATCAGCCCCAGCATTTT. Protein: CASSNRDGRNQPQHF.

The DNA for the CDR3 is TGTGCCAGCAGCGTAAGAAGCGGCCGCACAGATACGCAGTATTTT. As protein: CASSVRSGRTDTQYF. The chain employs TRBV9 and TRBJ2-3; D is perhaps TRBD2 (5 bases). The CDR3 covers 15 residues. The V and J ends lost 1 base and 1 base respectively, with 10 bases between them. Germline CDR1 is SGDLS and CDR2 is YYNGEE.

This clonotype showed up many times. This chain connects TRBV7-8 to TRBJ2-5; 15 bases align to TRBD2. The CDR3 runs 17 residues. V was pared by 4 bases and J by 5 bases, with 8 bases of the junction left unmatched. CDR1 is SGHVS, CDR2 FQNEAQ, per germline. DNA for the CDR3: TGTGCCAGCAGCTCGTGGACTAGCGGGGGGGCCGTGGAGACCCAGTACTTC. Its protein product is CASSSWTSGGAVETQYF.

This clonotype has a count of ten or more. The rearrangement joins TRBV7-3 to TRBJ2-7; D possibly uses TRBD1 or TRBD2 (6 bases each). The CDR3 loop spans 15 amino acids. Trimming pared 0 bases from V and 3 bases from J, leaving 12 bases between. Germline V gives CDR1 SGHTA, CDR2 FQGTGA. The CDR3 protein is CASSLTGGPLYEQYF. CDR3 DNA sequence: TGTGCCAGCAGCTTAACCGGGGGCCCACTCTACGAGCAGTACTTC.

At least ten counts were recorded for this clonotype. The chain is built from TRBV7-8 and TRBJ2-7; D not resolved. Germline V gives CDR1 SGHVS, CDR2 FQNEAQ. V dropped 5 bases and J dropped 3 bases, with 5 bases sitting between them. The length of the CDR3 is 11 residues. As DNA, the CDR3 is TGTGCCAGCAGCCCCAGCTACGAGCAGTACTTC. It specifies CASSPSYEQYF.

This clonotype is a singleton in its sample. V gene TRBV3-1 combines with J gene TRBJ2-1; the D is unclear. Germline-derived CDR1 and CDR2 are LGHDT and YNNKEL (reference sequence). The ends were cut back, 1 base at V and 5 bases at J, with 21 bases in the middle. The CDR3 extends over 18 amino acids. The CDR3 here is CASSQVWGFSLINNEQFF. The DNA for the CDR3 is TGTGCCAGCAGCCAAGTTTGGGGTTTTAGCCTCATTAACAATGAGCAGTTCTTC.

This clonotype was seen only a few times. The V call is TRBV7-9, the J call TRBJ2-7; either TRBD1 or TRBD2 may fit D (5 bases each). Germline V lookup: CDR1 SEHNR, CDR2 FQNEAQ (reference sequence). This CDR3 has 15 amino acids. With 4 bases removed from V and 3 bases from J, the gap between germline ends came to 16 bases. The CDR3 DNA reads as TGTGCCAGCAGCTCCAACCCAGGGAGCGGCTACGAGCAGTACTTC. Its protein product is CASSSNPGSGYEQYF.

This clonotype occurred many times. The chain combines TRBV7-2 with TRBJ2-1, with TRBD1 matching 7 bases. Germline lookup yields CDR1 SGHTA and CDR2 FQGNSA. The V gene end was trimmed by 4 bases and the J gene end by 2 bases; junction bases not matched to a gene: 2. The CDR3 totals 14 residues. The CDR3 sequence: CASSSTGTYNEQFF. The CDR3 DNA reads TGTGCCAGCAGCTCGACAGGGACCTACAATGAGCAGTTCTTC.

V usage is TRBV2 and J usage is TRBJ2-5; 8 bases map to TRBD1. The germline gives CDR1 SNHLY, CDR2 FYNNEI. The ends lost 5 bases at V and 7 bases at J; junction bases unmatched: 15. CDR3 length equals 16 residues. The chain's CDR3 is CASSFPDRGLQRTQYF. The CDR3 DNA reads TGTGCCAGCAGTTTTCCAGACAGGGGCCTCCAGAGGACCCAGTACTTC.

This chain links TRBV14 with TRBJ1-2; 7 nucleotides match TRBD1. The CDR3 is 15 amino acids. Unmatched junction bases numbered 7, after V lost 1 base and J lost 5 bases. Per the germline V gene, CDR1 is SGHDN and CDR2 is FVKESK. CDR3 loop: CASSQAPQGRYGYTF. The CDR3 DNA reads TGTGCCAGCAGCCAAGCCCCACAGGGGAGATATGGCTACACCTTC. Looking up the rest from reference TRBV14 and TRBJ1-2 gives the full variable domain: EAGVTQFPSHSVIEKGQTVTLRCDPISGHDNLYWYRRVMGKEIKFLLHFVKESKQDESGMPNNRFLAERTGGTYSTLKVQPAELEDSGVYFCASSQAPQGRYGYTFGSGTRLTVV.

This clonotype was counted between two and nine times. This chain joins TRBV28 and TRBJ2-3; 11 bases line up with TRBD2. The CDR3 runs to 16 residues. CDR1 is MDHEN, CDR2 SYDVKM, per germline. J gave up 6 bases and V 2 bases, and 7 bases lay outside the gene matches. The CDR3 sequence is CASSLDLAGGRDTQYF. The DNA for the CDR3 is TGTGCCAGCAGTTTAGACCTAGCGGGGGGAAGGGATACGCAGTATTTT.

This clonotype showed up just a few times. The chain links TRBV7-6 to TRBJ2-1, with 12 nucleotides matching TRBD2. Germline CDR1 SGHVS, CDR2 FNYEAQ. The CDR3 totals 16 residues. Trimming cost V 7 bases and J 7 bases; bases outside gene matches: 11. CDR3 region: CASTIGASGGANEQFF. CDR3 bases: TGTGCCAGCACCATAGGGGCTAGCGGGGGGGCAAATGAGCAGTTCTTC.

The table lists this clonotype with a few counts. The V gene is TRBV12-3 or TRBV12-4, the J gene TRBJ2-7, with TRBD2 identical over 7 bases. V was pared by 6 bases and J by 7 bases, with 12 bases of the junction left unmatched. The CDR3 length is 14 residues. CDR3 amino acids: CASSLLREEGEQYF. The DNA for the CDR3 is TGTGCCAGCAGCCTCCTCCGGGAGGAGGGGGAGCAGTACTTC.

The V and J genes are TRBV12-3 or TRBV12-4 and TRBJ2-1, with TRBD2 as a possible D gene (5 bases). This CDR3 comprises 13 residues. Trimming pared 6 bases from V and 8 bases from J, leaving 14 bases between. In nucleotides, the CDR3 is TGTGCCAGCAGCCTCACTAGATCCCATGAGCAGTTCTTC. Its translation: CASSLTRSHEQFF.

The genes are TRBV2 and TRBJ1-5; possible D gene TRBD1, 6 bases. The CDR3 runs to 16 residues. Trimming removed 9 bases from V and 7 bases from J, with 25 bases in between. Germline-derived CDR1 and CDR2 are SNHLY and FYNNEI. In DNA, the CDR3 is TGTGCCAGTTTCCAGGCTCCTGGGGACATTCGCCAGCCCCAGCATTTT. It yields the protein CASFQAPGDIRQPQHF.

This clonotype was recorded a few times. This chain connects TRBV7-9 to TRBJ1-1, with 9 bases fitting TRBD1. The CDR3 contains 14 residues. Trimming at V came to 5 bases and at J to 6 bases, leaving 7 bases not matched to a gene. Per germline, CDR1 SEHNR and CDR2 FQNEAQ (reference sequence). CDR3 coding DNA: TGTGCCAGCAGCCCCCGGACAGGGGTCCCTGAAGCTTTCTTT. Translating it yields CASSPRTGVPEAFF.

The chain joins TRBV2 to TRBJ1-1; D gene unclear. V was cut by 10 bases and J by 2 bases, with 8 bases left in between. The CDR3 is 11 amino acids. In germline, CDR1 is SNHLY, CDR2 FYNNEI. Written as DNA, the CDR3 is TGTGCCACCCTGGGTAACACTGAAGCTTTCTTT. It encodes CATLGNTEAFF.

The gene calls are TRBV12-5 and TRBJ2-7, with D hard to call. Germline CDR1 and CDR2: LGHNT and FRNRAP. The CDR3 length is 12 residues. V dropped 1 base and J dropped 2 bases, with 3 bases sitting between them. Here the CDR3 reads CASGLGTYEQYF. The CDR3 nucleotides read TGTGCTAGTGGTTTGGGAACCTACGAGCAGTACTTC.

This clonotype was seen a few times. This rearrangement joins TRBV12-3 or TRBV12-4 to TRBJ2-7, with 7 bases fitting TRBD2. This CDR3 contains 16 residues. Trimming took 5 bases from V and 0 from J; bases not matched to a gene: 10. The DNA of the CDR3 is TGTGCCAGCAGTCCCTCGGGGGGATTCCCCTCCTACGAGCAGTACTTC. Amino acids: CASSPSGGFPSYEQYF.

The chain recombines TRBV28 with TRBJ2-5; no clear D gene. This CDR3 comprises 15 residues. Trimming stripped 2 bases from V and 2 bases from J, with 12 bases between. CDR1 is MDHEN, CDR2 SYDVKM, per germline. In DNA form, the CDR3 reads TGTGCCAGCAGTTTAGAAGGACGCTCACAAGAGACCCAGTACTTC. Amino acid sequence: CASSLEGRSQETQYF.

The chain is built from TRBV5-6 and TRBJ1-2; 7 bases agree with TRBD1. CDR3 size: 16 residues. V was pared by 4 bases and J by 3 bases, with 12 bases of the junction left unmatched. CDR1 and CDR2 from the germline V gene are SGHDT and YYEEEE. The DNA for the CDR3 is TGTGCCAGCAGCCCGACAGGGAGTGGGCTCTACTATGGCTACACCTTC. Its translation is CASSPTGSGLYYGYTF. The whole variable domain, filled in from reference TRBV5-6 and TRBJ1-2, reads DAGVTQSPTHLIKTRGQQVTLRCSPKSGHDTVSWYQQALGQGPQFIFQYYEEEERQRGNFPDRFSGHQFPNYSSELNVNALLLGDSALYLCASSPTGSGLYYGYTFGSGTRLTVV.

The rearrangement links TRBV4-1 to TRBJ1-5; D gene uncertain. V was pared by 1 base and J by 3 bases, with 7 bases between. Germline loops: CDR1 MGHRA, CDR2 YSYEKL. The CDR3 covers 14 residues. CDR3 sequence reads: CASSQGLLNQPQHF. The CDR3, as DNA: TGCGCCAGCAGCCAAGGACTGCTCAATCAGCCCCAGCATTTT.